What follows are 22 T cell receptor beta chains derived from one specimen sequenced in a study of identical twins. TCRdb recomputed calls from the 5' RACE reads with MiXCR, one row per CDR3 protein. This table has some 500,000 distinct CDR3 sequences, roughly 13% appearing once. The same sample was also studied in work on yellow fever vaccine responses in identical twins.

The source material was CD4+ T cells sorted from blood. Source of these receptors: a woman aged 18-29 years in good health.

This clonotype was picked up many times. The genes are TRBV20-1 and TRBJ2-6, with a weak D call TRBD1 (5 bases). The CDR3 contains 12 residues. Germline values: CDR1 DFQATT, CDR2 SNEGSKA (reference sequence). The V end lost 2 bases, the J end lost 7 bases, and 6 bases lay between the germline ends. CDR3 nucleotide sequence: TGCAGTGCTAGACAGGGAGCCAACGTCCTGACTTTC. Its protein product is CSARQGANVLTF.

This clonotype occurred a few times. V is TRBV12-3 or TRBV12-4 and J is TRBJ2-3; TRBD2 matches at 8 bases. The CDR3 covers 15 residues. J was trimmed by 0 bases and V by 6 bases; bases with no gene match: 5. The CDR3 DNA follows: TGTGCCAGCAGGCCGACTAGCGTTAGCACAGATACGCAGTATTTT. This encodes CASRPTSVSTDTQYF.

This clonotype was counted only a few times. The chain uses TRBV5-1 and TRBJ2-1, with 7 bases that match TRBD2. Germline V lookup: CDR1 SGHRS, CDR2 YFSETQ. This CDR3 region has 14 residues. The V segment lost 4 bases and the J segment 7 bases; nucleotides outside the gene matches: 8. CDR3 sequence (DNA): TGCGCCAGCAGCAAAGGGACTACGACAAATGAGCAGTTCTTC. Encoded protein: CASSKGTTTNEQFF.

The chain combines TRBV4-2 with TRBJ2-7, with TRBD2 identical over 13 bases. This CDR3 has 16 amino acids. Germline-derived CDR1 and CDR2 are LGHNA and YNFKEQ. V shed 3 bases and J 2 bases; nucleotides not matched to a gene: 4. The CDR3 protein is CASSQETSGGAYEQYF. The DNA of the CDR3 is TGTGCCAGCAGCCAGGAAACTAGCGGGGGGGCCTACGAGCAGTACTTC.

The CDR3 nucleotides are TGTGCCAGCAGCTTAAGACAAGTCGGCACTGAAGCTTTCTTT. Its translation is CASSLRQVGTEAFF. The chain couples TRBV5-6 to TRBJ1-1; D gene uncertain. The CDR3 is 14 amino acids. In germline, CDR1 is SGHDT, CDR2 YYEEEE. Between the trimmed V and J ends, which lost 2 bases and 4 bases, there was a span of 12 bases.

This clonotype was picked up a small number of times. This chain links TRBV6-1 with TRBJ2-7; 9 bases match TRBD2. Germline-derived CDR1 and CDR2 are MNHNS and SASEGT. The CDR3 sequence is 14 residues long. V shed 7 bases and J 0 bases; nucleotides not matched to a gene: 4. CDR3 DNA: TGTGCCAGCACCCCGACTAGCGGCTCCTACGAGCAGTACTTC. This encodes CASTPTSGSYEQYF.

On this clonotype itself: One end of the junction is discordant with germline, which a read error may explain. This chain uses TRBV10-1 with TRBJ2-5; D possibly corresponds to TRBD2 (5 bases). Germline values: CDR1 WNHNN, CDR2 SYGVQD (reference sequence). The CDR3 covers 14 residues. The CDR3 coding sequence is TGCGCCAGCATTGAGGGAGAACTACTGGAGACCCAGTACTTC. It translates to CASIEGELLETQYF.

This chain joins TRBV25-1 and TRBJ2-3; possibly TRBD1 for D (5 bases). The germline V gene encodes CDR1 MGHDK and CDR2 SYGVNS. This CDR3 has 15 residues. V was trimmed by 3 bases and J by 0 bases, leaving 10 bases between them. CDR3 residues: CASSDARASTDTQYF. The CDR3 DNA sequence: TGTGCCAGCAGTGACGCCAGGGCCAGCACAGATACGCAGTATTTT.

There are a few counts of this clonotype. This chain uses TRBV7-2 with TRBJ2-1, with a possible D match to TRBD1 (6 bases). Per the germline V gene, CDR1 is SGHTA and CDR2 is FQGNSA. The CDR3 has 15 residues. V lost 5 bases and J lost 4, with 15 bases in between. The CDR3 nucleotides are TGTGCCAGCAGCCAGCAACGACAGGTGTACAATGAGCAGTTCTTC. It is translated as CASSQQRQVYNEQFF.

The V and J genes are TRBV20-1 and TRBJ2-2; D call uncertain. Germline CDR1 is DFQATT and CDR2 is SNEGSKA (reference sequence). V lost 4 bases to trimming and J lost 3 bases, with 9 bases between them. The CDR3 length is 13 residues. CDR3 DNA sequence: TGCAGTGCTAATTACAGAGACACCGGGGAGCTGTTTTTT. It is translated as CSANYRDTGELFF.

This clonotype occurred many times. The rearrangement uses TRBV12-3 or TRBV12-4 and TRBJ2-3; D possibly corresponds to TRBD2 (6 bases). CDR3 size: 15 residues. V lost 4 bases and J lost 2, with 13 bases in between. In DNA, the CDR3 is TGTGCCAGCAGTTCATCTAGCGTGCACACAGATACGCAGTATTTT. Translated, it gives CASSSSSVHTDTQYF.

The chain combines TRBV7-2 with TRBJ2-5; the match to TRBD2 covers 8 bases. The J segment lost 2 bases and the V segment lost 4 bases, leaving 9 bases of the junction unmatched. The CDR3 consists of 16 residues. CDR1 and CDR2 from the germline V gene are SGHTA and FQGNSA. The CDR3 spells CASSSRTSGVQETQYF. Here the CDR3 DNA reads TGTGCCAGCAGCTCGAGAACTAGCGGAGTTCAAGAGACCCAGTACTTC.

The CDR3 loop reads CASSMGGQLIMISPLHF. CDR3 bases: TGTGCCAGCAGTATGGGGGGACAGCTCATAATGATTTCACCCCTCCACTTT. The gene calls are TRBV28 and TRBJ1-6; 7 nucleotides align to TRBD1. V trimming: 5 bases; J trimming: 9 bases; junction bases outside the gene matches: 16. The CDR3 loop spans 17 amino acids. CDR1 MDHEN and CDR2 SYDVKM come from the germline V gene.

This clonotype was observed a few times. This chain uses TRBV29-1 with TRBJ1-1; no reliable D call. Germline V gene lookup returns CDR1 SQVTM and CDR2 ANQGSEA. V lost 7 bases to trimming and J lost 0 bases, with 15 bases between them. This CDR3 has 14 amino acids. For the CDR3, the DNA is TGCAGCGCCTTAAGAGGATTCATGAACACTGAAGCTTTCTTT. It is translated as CSALRGFMNTEAFF.

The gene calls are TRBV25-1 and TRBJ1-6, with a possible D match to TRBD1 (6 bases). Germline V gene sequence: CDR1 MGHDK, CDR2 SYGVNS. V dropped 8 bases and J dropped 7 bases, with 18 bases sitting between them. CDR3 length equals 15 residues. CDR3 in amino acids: CASSKFNRENSPLHF. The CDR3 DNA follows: TGTGCCAGCTCCAAATTTAACAGGGAGAATTCACCCCTCCACTTT.

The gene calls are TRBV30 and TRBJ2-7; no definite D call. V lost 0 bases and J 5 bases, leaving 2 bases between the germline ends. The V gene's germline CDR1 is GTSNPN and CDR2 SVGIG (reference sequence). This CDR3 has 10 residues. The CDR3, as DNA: TGTGCCTGGAGTGTAAACGAGCAGTACTTC. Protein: CAWSVNEQYF.

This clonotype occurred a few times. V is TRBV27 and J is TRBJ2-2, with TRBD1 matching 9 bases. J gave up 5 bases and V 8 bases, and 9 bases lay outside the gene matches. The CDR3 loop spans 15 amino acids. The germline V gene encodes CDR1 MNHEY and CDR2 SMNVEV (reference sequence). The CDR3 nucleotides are TGTGCCAGCCAACCGGGACAGGGCCGTACCGGGGAGCTGTTTTTT. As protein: CASQPGQGRTGELFF.

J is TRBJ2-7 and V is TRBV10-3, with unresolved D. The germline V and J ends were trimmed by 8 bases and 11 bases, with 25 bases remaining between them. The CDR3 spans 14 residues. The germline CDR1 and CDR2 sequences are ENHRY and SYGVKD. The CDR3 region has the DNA TGTGCCATCTCGACCCCGGACGGACGGAATACGGAGTACTTC. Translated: CAISTPDGRNTEYF.

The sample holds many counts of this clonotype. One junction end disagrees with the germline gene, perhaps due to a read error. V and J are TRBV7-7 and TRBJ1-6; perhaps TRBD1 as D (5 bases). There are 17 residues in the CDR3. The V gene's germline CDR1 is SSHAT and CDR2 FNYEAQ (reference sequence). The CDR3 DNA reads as TGTGCTAGCAGCCAGGGTACCCGGGGTTCCTATAATTCACCCCTCCACTTT. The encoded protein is CASSQGTRGSYNSPLHF.

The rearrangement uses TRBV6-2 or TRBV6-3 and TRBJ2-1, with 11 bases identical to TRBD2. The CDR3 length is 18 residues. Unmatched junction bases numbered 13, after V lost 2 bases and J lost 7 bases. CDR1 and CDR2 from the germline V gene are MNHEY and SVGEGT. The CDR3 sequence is CASSYTKIAGGNGNEQFF. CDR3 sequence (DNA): TGTGCCAGCAGTTACACTAAAATAGCGGGAGGGAACGGAAATGAGCAGTTCTTC.

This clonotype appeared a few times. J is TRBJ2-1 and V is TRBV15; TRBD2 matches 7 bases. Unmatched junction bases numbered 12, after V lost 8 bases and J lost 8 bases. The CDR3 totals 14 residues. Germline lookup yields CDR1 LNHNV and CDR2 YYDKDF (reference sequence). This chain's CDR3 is CATSLGGSVDEQFF. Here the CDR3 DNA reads TGTGCCACCTCTCTGGGAGGGAGCGTCGATGAGCAGTTCTTC.

CDR3: CASSLFGDSNQPQHF. The CDR3 DNA follows: TGTGCCAGCAGTTTATTCGGGGACAGCAATCAGCCCCAGCATTTT. V and J are TRBV28 and TRBJ1-5, with a tentative D call TRBD1 (5 bases). The CDR3 extends over 15 amino acids. Trimming pared 1 base from V and 1 base from J, leaving 8 bases between. The germline V gene encodes CDR1 MDHEN and CDR2 SYDVKM.